This is a list of T cell receptor beta chains from one sample in a study of response to subunit inactivated influenza vaccine. In TCRdb, the RT-PCR reads were re-called with MiXCR into one record per CDR3 protein. The sample comprises about half a million distinct CDR3 sequences, roughly 23% of which are singletons, and 1.9% rests with the top ten. Specimen: CD4+ T cells sorted from PBMCs, collected about 5 days after vaccination. These receptors were taken from a man in his fifties or sixties who received an inactivated influenza vaccine. The CDR3 runs from the conserved cysteine through the conserved F or W. A D gene is named only where the DNA matches it firmly. Not all rows give a size; the values are once, few, many and, for expanded clones, a class.

.	.	TRBV3-1	TRBJ1-4	CASSLLGRGIGATNEKLFF	TGTGCCAGCAGCCTTCTGGGCCGGGGGATCGGCGCAACTAATGAAAAACTGTTTTTT
.	.	TRBV12-3/TRBV12-4	TRBJ2-5	CASSLIEGIGTQYF	TGTGCCAGCAGTTTAATTGAAGGGATCGGGACCCAGTACTTC
.	few	TRBV24-1	TRBJ1-1	CATSDLPHGTLNTEAFF	TGTGCCACCAGTGATTTGCCCCACGGAACTCTGAACACTGAAGCTTTCTTT
TRBD2	few	TRBV5-1	TRBJ2-5	CASSLITRGGSQETQYF	TGCGCCAGCAGCTTGATAACTCGCGGGGGGTCCCAAGAGACCCAGTACTTC
.	.	TRBV13	TRBJ2-1	CASSLLPPGRYNEQFF	TGTGCCAGCAGTCTCCTCCCCCCGGGGAGATACAATGAGCAGTTCTTC
TRBD1	few	TRBV27	TRBJ1-1	CASSWRTGTGTEAFF	TGTGCCAGCAGTTGGAGGACAGGGACAGGTACTGAAGCTTTCTTT
.	.	TRBV20-1	TRBJ2-2	CSARKSSNTGELFF	TGCAGTGCTAGAAAATCCTCGAACACCGGGGAGCTGTTTTTT
.	few	TRBV7-2	TRBJ2-3	CASSLVGMGATDTQYF	TGTGCCAGCAGCTTAGTAGGGATGGGGGCCACAGATACGCAGTATTTT
TRBD2	.	TRBV3-1	TRBJ2-2	CASSPSSGRGGELFF	TGTGCCAGCAGCCCTTCTAGCGGGAGGGGCGGGGAGCTGTTTTTT
TRBD1	.	TRBV4-3	TRBJ2-7	CASSQGVGQGYEQYF	TGCGCCAGCAGCCAAGGGGTTGGACAGGGTTACGAGCAGTACTTC
.	many	TRBV29-1	TRBJ2-7	CSVAGRQGKNEQYF	TGCAGCGTTGCAGGCCGGCAGGGGAAGAACGAGCAGTACTTC
TRBD1	.	TRBV20-1	TRBJ2-3	CSAGNYQGADTQYF	TGCAGTGCGGGTAACTATCAGGGGGCTGATACGCAGTATTTT
.	.	TRBV28	TRBJ1-1	CASKATVGTEAFF	TGTGCCAGCAAAGCGACAGTCGGCACTGAAGCTTTCTTT
TRBD2	few	TRBV27	TRBJ2-3	CASSPRTSGGYTQYF	TGTGCCAGCAGTCCCCGGACTAGCGGGGGCTATACGCAGTATTTT
TRBD2	few	TRBV7-9	TRBJ2-1	CASSGVTSGTNRNEQFF	TGTGCCAGCAGCGGTGTCACTAGCGGGACTAATAGGAATGAGCAGTTCTTC
TRBD2	.	TRBV3-1	TRBJ2-5	CASSQEGVWGGSRETQYF	TGTGCCAGCAGCCAAGAGGGGGTTTGGGGGGGGTCGAGAGAGACCCAGTACTTC
TRBD2	.	TRBV28	TRBJ2-7	CASTPPLGAGGYEQYF	TGTGCCAGCACCCCCCCCCTTGGGGCGGGAGGATACGAGCAGTACTTC
TRBD1	few	TRBV18	TRBJ2-6	CASSRQGYSGANVLTF	TGTGCCAGCTCACGACAGGGGTACTCTGGGGCCAACGTCCTGACTTTC
.	.	TRBV30	TRBJ1-1	CAWTGAHTEAFF	TGTGCCTGGACAGGGGCCCACACTGAAGCTTTCTTT
TRBD1	once	TRBV6-5	TRBJ2-5	CASSSLGQGGETQYF	TGTGCCAGCAGTTCCTTAGGACAGGGTGGGGAGACCCAGTACTTC
TRBD2	once	TRBV20-1	TRBJ2-1	CSTPKGSGNVEQFF	TGCAGTACCCCCAAAGGTAGCGGGAACGTTGAGCAGTTCTTC
TRBD2	.	TRBV5-1	TRBJ2-1	CASSLWTSGSNEQFF	TGCGCCAGCAGCTTGTGGACTAGCGGGAGCAATGAGCAGTTCTTC
.	.	TRBV10-3	TRBJ2-4	CAISESWDGIQYF	TGTGCCATCAGTGAGTCTTGGGATGGCATTCAGTACTTC
.	once	TRBV7-9	TRBJ1-1	CASSGRGGTEAFF	TGTGCCAGCAGTGGTAGGGGTGGCACTGAAGCTTTCTTT
.	.	TRBV6-5	TRBJ1-2	CASSYSWQGKGYTF	TGTGCCAGCAGTTACTCGTGGCAGGGGAAAGGCTACACCTTC
.	many	TRBV21-1	TRBJ1-2	CASSKASEVNYGYTF	TGTGCCAGCAGCAAAGCATCGGAAGTTAACTATGGCTACACCTTC
.	few	TRBV29-1	TRBJ1-2	CSVGQKGGYTF	TGCAGCGTCGGACAGAAGGGTGGCTACACCTTC
.	.	TRBV11-2	TRBJ2-7	CASSSNRDEQYF	TGTGCCAGCAGCTCGAACAGGGACGAGCAGTACTTC
TRBD2	.	TRBV15	TRBJ2-1	CATSRTSGSPYNEQFF	TGTGCCACCAGCAGGACTAGCGGGAGCCCATACAATGAGCAGTTCTTC
.	many	TRBV5-5	TRBJ1-2	CASSESLRDNLLYGYTF	TGTGCCAGCAGCGAATCCCTCCGGGACAACCTCCTCTATGGCTACACCTTC
.	.	TRBV5-1	TRBJ1-4	CASSWGSKERLFF	TGCGCCAGCAGCTGGGGGAGTAAGGAGCGACTGTTTTTT
TRBD2	.	TRBV6-2/TRBV6-3	TRBJ2-3	CASSHGTSGGAQSF	TGTGCCAGCAGTCACGGGACTAGCGGGGGGGCGCAGTCTTTT
TRBD2	few	TRBV12-3/TRBV12-4	TRBJ2-1	CASSQRTSGKGEQFF	TGTGCCAGCAGTCAACGGACTAGCGGGAAGGGTGAGCAGTTCTTC
TRBD2	once	TRBV13	TRBJ2-5	CASSLEGSGGYQETQYF	TGTGCCAGCAGCTTAGAGGGTAGCGGGGGCTACCAAGAGACCCAGTACTTC
TRBD1	.	TRBV5-1	TRBJ2-2	CASSLGQGVGELFF	TGCGCCAGCAGCTTGGGACAGGGAGTCGGGGAGCTGTTTTTT
.	.	TRBV5-1	TRBJ2-7	CASSTGHGTYEQYF	TGCGCCAGCAGCACGGGACACGGGACCTACGAGCAGTACTTC
.	.	TRBV12-3/TRBV12-4	TRBJ1-5	CASRAAASNQPQHF	TGTGCCAGCAGGGCAGCCGCGAGCAATCAGCCCCAGCATTTT
TRBD1	.	TRBV5-1	TRBJ2-5	CASSPAQGALWTQYF	TGCGCCAGCAGCCCTGCACAGGGGGCATTGTGGACCCAGTACTTC
.	few	TRBV2	TRBJ1-6	CATRRDGSSYNSPLHF	TGTGCCACCCGCCGGGACGGAAGCTCCTATAATTCACCCCTCCACTTT
.	few	TRBV5-1	TRBJ1-3	CASSLSANLGNTIYF	TGCGCCAGCAGCTTGTCGGCCAATCTCGGAAACACCATATATTTT
.	.	TRBV7-9	TRBJ2-7	CASSEGTIYEQYF	TGTGCCAGCAGCGAAGGGACCATCTACGAGCAGTACTTC
TRBD2	.	TRBV6-2/TRBV6-3	TRBJ2-1	CASSYWGTSSDEQFF	TGTGCCAGCAGTTACTGGGGGACTAGCAGCGATGAGCAGTTCTTC